A single sample gave rise to the 17 T cell receptor beta chains below, sequenced in a study of blood T cell repertoires in COVID-19. Generated by immunoSEQ multiplex PCR, the TCRdb table keeps only in-frame clones and is missing some. The repertoire holds almost 250,000 clones, with 85% as singletons. Input material: PBMCs or T cells enriched from blood (not recorded which). The receptors stem from a woman aged 45-59 years with acute COVID-19.

The chain has TRBV6-2 or TRBV6-3 and TRBJ2-1; a weak D match, TRBD1 (5 bases). V lost 6 bases and J lost 0, with 9 bases in between. Germline V gene sequence: CDR1 MNHEY, CDR2 SVGEGT. The CDR3 length is 14 residues. The CDR3 protein is CASSRTSSYNEQFF. The CDR3 bases are TGTGCCAGCAGCCGGACAAGCTCCTACAATGAGCAGTTCTTC.

V and J are TRBV7-9 and TRBJ1-3; D unclear. The CDR3 sequence is 15 residues long. CDR1 and CDR2 (germline): SEHNR, FQNEAQ (reference sequence). The V end lost 5 bases, the J end lost 4 bases, and 15 bases lay between the germline ends. Here the CDR3 reads CASSVRGSGGNTIYF. The CDR3 nucleotides are TGTGCCAGCAGCGTCCGGGGTTCGGGGGGAAACACCATATATTTT.

The chain recombines TRBV5-1 with TRBJ1-2, with D unresolved. Germline CDR1 SGHRS, CDR2 YFSETQ. This CDR3 is 14 amino acids long. Trimming removed 0 bases at V and 8 bases at J, with 14 bases between. CDR3 bases: TGCGCCAGCAGCTTGGCTTTTGAGGGTCGCGGCTACACCTTC. Its translation: CASSLAFEGRGYTF. Looking up the rest from reference TRBV5-1 and TRBJ1-2 gives the full variable domain: KAGVTQTPRYLIKTRGQQVTLSCSPISGHRSVSWYQQTPGQGLQFLFEYFSETQRNKGNFPGRFSGRQFSNSRSEMNVSTLELGDSALYLCASSLAFEGRGYTFGSGTRLTVV.

The rearrangement links TRBV5-1 to TRBJ2-5, with 8 bases fitting TRBD2. This CDR3 is built from 14 residues. CDR1 and CDR2 from the germline V gene are SGHRS and YFSETQ. V lost 5 bases, J lost 3 bases, and 6 bases stayed unmatched. For the CDR3, the DNA is TGCGCCAGCAGAACCGGGACTAGTAAAGAGACCCAGTACTTC. Its translation is CASRTGTSKETQYF.

The V and J genes are TRBV5-1 and TRBJ1-4; possible D gene TRBD1, 6 bases. The CDR3 consists of 14 residues. Deletions cut 3 bases from V and 7 bases from J, with 13 bases between. CDR1 SGHRS and CDR2 YFSETQ come from the germline V gene. This chain's CDR3 is CASSWKQGGEKLFF. The CDR3 DNA sequence: TGCGCCAGCAGCTGGAAACAGGGCGGTGAAAAACTGTTTTTT.

The chain combines TRBV19 with TRBJ1-2; 8 positions agree with TRBD1. V was pared by 0 bases and J by 5 bases, with 5 bases of the junction left unmatched. The CDR3 loop spans 15 amino acids. The germline gives CDR1 LNHDA, CDR2 SQIVND (reference sequence). The CDR3 loop reads CASSIDRQGAYGYTF. The CDR3 DNA sequence: TGTGCCAGTAGTATAGATCGGCAGGGGGCGTATGGCTACACCTTC.

V usage is TRBV27 and J usage is TRBJ1-2; 11 bases map to TRBD1. This CDR3 region has 16 residues. The J segment lost 3 bases and the V segment lost 6 bases, leaving 9 bases of the junction unmatched. Germline CDR1 MNHEY, CDR2 SMNVEV (reference sequence). This CDR3 reads CASSPLPGQGDYGYTF. The CDR3, as DNA: TGTGCCAGCAGCCCCCTTCCGGGACAGGGGGACTATGGCTACACCTTC.

The chain recombines TRBV11-2 with TRBJ2-1; D is undetermined. Germline CDR1 reads SGHAT; CDR2 reads FQNNGV. The germline V and J ends were trimmed by 1 base and 1 base, with 8 bases remaining between them. CDR3 length equals 15 residues. CDR3 region: CASSLVIGSYNEQFF. For the CDR3, the DNA is TGTGCCAGCAGCTTAGTTATCGGTTCCTACAATGAGCAGTTCTTC.

The chain uses TRBV4-1 and TRBJ1-6, with 8 bases identical to TRBD1. The germline CDR1 and CDR2 sequences are MGHRA and YSYEKL. J lost 6 bases, V lost 5 bases, and 6 bases had no gene match. The CDR3 sequence is 15 residues long. CDR3 nucleotide sequence: TGCGCCAGCAGCAAAGGACAGGGTCCTAATTCACCCCTCCACTTT. This gives the protein CASSKGQGPNSPLHF.

The V gene is TRBV19, the J gene TRBJ1-4; D gene unclear. CDR1 is LNHDA and CDR2 is SQIVND in the germline V gene (reference sequence). Trimming left V 4 bases short and J 5 bases short, with 14 bases between. This CDR3 has 15 residues. In DNA, the CDR3 is TGTGCCAGTAGTACCTCAGGAGGTCTCAATGAAAAACTGTTTTTT. Residues: CASSTSGGLNEKLFF. The variable domain in full, completed from reference TRBV19 and TRBJ1-4, reads DGGITQSPKYLFRKEGQNVTLSCEQNLNHDAMYWYRQDPGQGLRLIYYSQIVNDFQKGDIAEGYSVSREKKESFPLTVTSAQKNPTAFYLCASSTSGGLNEKLFFGSGTQLSVL.

The V gene is TRBV11-2, the J gene TRBJ1-3, with D uncertain. Trimming removed 5 bases from V and 5 bases from J, with 7 bases in between. The CDR3 length is 12 residues. In germline, CDR1 is SGHAT, CDR2 FQNNGV. The CDR3 sequence is CASSESRNTIYF. DNA for the CDR3: TGTGCCAGCAGCGAGTCGCGAAACACCATATATTTT.

This chain links TRBV7-2 with TRBJ1-4; 7 positions agree with TRBD1. CDR3 length: 13 residues. Trimming at V came to 10 bases and at J to 5 bases, leaving 7 bases not matched to a gene. Germline CDR1 reads SGHTA; CDR2 reads FQGNSA. The CDR3 reads CATGTDQNEKLFF. The CDR3 DNA sequence: TGTGCCACGGGGACAGACCAAAATGAAAAACTGTTTTTT. The full variable domain, completed using reference TRBV7-2 and TRBJ1-4, is GAGVSQSPSNKVTEKGKDVELRCDPISGHTALYWYRQSLGQGLEFLIYFQGNSAPDKSGLPSDRFSAERTGGSVSTLTIQRTQQEDSAVYLCATGTDQNEKLFFGSGTQLSVL.

The chain links TRBV7-8 to TRBJ1-5, with TRBD1 identical over 7 bases. The J segment lost 3 bases and the V segment lost 4 bases, leaving 3 bases of the junction unmatched. The germline CDR1 and CDR2 sequences are SGHVS and FQNEAQ. This CDR3 has 14 amino acids. The CDR3 region is CASSSGQNNQPQHF. The CDR3 DNA sequence: TGTGCCAGCAGCTCGGGACAGAACAATCAGCCCCAGCATTTT.

The chain recombines TRBV19 with TRBJ2-2; 9 bases match TRBD2. Trimming removed 8 bases from V and 4 bases from J; junction bases left unmatched: 8. There are 15 residues in the CDR3. Germline V gives CDR1 LNHDA, CDR2 SQIVND (reference sequence). The CDR3 DNA is TGTGCCAGTGGAGCGGGGGGCCTCCTCACCGGGGAGCTGTTTTTT. It translates to CASGAGGLLTGELFF.

This clone was recorded once. The chain has TRBV19 and TRBJ1-2; D is perhaps TRBD1 (6 bases). CDR1 is LNHDA and CDR2 is SQIVND in the germline V gene (reference sequence). V lost 1 base and J lost 8, with 11 bases in between. CDR3 length: 13 residues. CDR3 loop: CASSIAGVSGYTF. CDR3 nucleotide sequence: TGTGCCAGTAGTATAGCAGGGGTGAGCGGCTACACCTTC. Full variable domain (rest looked up from reference TRBV19 and TRBJ1-2): DGGITQSPKYLFRKEGQNVTLSCEQNLNHDAMYWYRQDPGQGLRLIYYSQIVNDFQKGDIAEGYSVSREKKESFPLTVTSAQKNPTAFYLCASSIAGVSGYTFGSGTRLTVV.

This sequence joins TRBV15 and TRBJ1-2; no clear D. The CDR3 length is 11 residues. V dropped 5 bases and J dropped 4 bases, with 5 bases sitting between them. CDR1 and CDR2 from the germline V gene are LNHNV and YYDKDF (reference sequence). The CDR3 here is CATSEGYGYTF. The CDR3 DNA is TGTGCCACCAGCGAGGGCTATGGCTACACCTTC. The variable domain in full, with the rest retrieved from reference TRBV15 and TRBJ1-2, is DAMVIQNPRYQVTQFGKPVTLSCSQTLNHNVMYWYQQKSSQAPKLLFHYYDKDFNNEADTPDNFQSRRPNTSFCFLDIRSPGLGDTAMYLCATSEGYGYTFGSGTRLTVV.

The chain joins TRBV19 to TRBJ1-2; D is unresolved. There are 14 residues in the CDR3. Germline loops: CDR1 LNHDA, CDR2 SQIVND (reference sequence). The ends were cut back, 0 bases at V and 7 bases at J, with 12 bases in the middle. Here the CDR3 DNA reads TGTGCCAGTAGTATAGACGGCGGAACAACTGGCTACACCTTC. This gives the protein CASSIDGGTTGYTF.